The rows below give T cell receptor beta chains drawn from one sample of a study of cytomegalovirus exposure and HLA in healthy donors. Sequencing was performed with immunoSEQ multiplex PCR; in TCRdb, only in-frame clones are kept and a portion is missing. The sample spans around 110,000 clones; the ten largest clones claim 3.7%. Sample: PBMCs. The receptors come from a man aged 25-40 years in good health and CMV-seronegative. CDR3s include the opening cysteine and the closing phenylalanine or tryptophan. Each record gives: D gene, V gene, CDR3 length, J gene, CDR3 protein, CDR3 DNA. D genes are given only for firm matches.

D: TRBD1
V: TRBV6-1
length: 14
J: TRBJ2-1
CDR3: CAVPGQESDNEQFF
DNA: TGTGCCGTTCCGGGACAGGAGAGCGACAATGAGCAGTTCTTC

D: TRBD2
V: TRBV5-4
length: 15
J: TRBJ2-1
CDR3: CASSFAGGSYNEQFF
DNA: TGTGCCAGCAGCTTTGCGGGGGGCTCCTACAATGAGCAGTTCTTC

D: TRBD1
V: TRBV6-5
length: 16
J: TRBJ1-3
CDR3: CASSYAGQASGNTIYF
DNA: TGTGCCAGCAGTTACGCGGGACAGGCCTCTGGAAACACCATATATTTT

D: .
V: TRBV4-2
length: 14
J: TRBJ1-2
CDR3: CASSQGASVYGYTF
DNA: TGTGCCAGCAGCCAGGGGGCCTCGGTCTATGGCTACACCTTC

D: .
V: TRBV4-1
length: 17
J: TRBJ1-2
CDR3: CASSHKDGDPSGDGYTF
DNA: TGCGCCAGCAGCCACAAAGACGGGGATCCCTCGGGCGATGGCTACACCTTC

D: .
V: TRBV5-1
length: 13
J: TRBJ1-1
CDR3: CASRGQKNTEAFF
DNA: TGCGCCAGCAGAGGACAGAAGAACACTGAAGCTTTCTTT

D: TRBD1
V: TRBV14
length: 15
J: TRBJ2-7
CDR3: CASSQDHRGSYEQYF
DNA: TGTGCCAGCAGCCAAGACCACAGGGGCTCCTACGAGCAGTACTTC

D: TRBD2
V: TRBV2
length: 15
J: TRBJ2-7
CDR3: CASRLTSGGTYEQYF
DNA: TGTGCCAGCAGGCTGACTAGCGGGGGCACCTACGAGCAGTACTTC

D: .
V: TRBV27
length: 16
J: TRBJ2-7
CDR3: CASSLFEGQLSYEQYF
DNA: TGTGCCAGCAGTTTATTTGAGGGCCAACTCTCCTACGAGCAGTACTTC

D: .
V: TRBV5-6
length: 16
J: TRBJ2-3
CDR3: CASSGGAGHNTDTQYF
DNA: TGTGCCAGCAGCGGGGGGGCAGGACACAACACAGATACGCAGTATTTT

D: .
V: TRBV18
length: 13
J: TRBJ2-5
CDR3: CASLRDYQETQYF
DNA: TGTGCCAGCCTCCGGGACTACCAAGAGACCCAGTACTTC

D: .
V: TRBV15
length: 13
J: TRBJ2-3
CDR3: CATSGGRSDTQYF
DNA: TGTGCCACCAGCGGGGGGAGGTCAGATACGCAGTATTTT

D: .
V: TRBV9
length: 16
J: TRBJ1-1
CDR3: CASSVVGTQEYSEAFF
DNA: TGTGCCAGCAGCGTAGTTGGGACACAGGAATATTCTGAAGCTTTCTTT

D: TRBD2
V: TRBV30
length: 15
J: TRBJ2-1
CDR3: CAWSRWGTSEGEQFF
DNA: TGTGCCTGGAGCAGATGGGGGACTAGCGAAGGTGAGCAGTTCTTC

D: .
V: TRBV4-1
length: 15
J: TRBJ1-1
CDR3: CASSSNGYMNTEAFF
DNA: TGCGCCAGCAGCTCAAACGGTTATATGAACACTGAAGCTTTCTTT

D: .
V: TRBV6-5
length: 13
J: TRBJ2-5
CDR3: CASSYSEKQTQYF
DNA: TGTGCCAGCAGTTACTCTGAGAAGCAGACCCAGTACTTC

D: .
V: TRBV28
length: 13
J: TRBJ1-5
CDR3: CASSLPDLLAQHF
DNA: TGTGCCAGCAGTTTGCCGGACTTGTTGGCCCAGCATTTT

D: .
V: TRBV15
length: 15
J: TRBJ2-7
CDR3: CATSRDMGAGHEQYF
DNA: TGTGCCACCAGCAGAGATATGGGGGCTGGGCACGAGCAGTACTTC

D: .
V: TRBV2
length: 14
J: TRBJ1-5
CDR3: CASSQTGLNQPQHF
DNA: TGTGCCAGCAGTCAAACAGGCCTAAATCAGCCCCAGCATTTT

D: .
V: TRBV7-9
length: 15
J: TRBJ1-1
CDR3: CASTLTEGMNTEAFF
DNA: TGTGCCAGCACCTTAACGGAGGGAATGAACACTGAAGCTTTCTTT

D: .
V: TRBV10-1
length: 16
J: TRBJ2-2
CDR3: CASRDRQDSNTGELFF
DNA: TGCGCCAGCAGGGACCGACAGGACTCGAACACCGGGGAGCTGTTTTTT

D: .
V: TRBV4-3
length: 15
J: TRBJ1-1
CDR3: CASSQDEGANTEAFF
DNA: TGCGCCAGCAGCCAAGATGAGGGCGCTAACACTGAAGCTTTCTTT

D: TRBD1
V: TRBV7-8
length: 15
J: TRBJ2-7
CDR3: CASSLGNRGRDEQYF
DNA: TGTGCCAGCAGCTTAGGGAACAGGGGGCGCGACGAGCAGTACTTC

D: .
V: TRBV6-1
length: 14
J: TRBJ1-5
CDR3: CASSDSSFLQPQHF
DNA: TGTGCCAGCAGTGACAGTTCCTTTTTACAGCCCCAGCATTTT

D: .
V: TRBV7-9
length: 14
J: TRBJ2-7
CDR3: CASSPLDKNYEQYF
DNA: TGTGCCAGCAGCCCCCTGGACAAGAACTACGAGCAGTACTTC

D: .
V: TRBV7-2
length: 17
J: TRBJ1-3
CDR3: CASSLDLGTGRRNTIYF
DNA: TGTGCCAGCAGCTTAGATTTAGGCACAGGGAGACGAAACACCATATATTTT

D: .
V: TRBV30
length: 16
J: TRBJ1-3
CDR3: CAWSDRAGYAGNTIYF
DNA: TGTGCCTGGAGTGACCGGGCAGGGTACGCTGGAAACACCATATATTTT

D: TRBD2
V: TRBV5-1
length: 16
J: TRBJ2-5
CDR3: CASSSGLAGGQETQYF
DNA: TGCGCCAGCAGCTCCGGACTAGCGGGGGGACAAGAGACCCAGTACTTC

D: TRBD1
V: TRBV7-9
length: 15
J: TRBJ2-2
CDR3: CASSLRGPSTGELFF
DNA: TGTGCCAGCAGCTTAAGGGGGCCGAGCACCGGGGAGCTGTTTTTT